The 20 T cell receptor beta chains given below trace back to one sample, sequenced in a study of cytomegalovirus exposure and HLA in healthy donors. Primers for the PCR totalled 60 Vbeta and 13 Jbeta. Assay: immunoSEQ multiplex PCR; the TCRdb copy retains only in-frame clones and omits some. Of 110,000 to 150,000 clones listed, 9.4% are singletons. The sequenced sample consisted of PBMCs. Receptors originate from a male donor in good health and CMV-seronegative.

This clone showed up just a few times. V and J are TRBV10-3 and TRBJ2-1, with a possible D match to TRBD2 (5 bases). V was trimmed by 4 bases and J by 6 bases, leaving 10 bases between them. CDR1 is ENHRY, CDR2 SYGVKD, per germline. This CDR3 contains 13 residues. CDR3 sequence: CAISVLGLNEQFF. The CDR3, as DNA: TGTGCCATCAGTGTACTAGGGCTCAATGAGCAGTTCTTC.

The table lists this clone with a few counts. The chain carries TRBV28 and TRBJ1-5, with D hard to call. There are 15 residues in the CDR3. V lost 1 base to trimming and J lost 6 bases, with 13 bases between them. CDR1 is MDHEN, CDR2 SYDVKM, per germline. As DNA, the CDR3 is TGTGCCAGCAGTTTATTTGGCAGGTTTGGTCAGCCCCAGCATTTT. Protein: CASSLFGRFGQPQHF. The full variable domain, rest sourced from reference TRBV28 and TRBJ1-5, is DVKVTQSSRYLVKRTGEKVFLECVQDMDHENMFWYRQDPGLGLRLIYFSYDVKMKEKGDIPEGYSVSREKKERFSLILESASTNQTSMYLCASSLFGRFGQPQHFGDGTRLSIL.

The chain links TRBV30 to TRBJ2-7; TRBD2 matches 7 bases. Germline values: CDR1 GTSNPN, CDR2 SVGIG (reference sequence). The CDR3 covers 13 residues. Trimming removed 4 bases from V and 0 bases from J; junction bases left unmatched: 3. The DNA for the CDR3 is TGTGCCTGGAACGGACTAGGCTCCTACGAGCAGTACTTC. Translated, it gives CAWNGLGSYEQYF.

The sample holds a few counts of this clone. This chain connects TRBV30 to TRBJ1-2; D is unclear. Germline V gene sequence: CDR1 GTSNPN, CDR2 SVGIG (reference sequence). V shed 5 bases and J shed 8 bases, with 12 bases lying between them. The length of the CDR3 is 11 residues. This CDR3 reads CAWPRNGGYTF. DNA for the CDR3: TGTGCCTGGCCCAGGAACGGAGGCTACACCTTC.

A few counts support this clone. This CDR3 is CASSTMTGNNSPLHF. The CDR3 nucleotides are TGCGCCAGCAGCACCATGACAGGGAATAATTCACCCCTCCACTTT. The chain couples TRBV5-1 to TRBJ1-6; 7 bases are shared with TRBD1. With 4 bases clipped from V and 5 bases from J, the junction kept 6 bases outside the gene matches. The CDR3 has 15 residues. Per germline, CDR1 SGHRS and CDR2 YFSETQ.

This clone was detected only a few times. CDR3 residues: CASSLVPRGLARGELFF. The CDR3 DNA reads TGTGCCAGCAGTTTAGTTCCCCGTGGTCTAGCACGCGGGGAGCTGTTTTTT. V and J are TRBV27 and TRBJ2-2, with a weak D call TRBD2 (5 bases). V was cut by 2 bases and J by 7 bases, with 20 bases left in between. Germline-derived CDR1 and CDR2 are MNHEY and SMNVEV (reference sequence). This CDR3 has 17 residues.

This chain joins TRBV12-2 and TRBJ2-7; TRBD2, the table's D call, lacks a check against the DNA. TRBV12-2 is classified as a pseudogene. The CDR3 has 19 amino acids. As DNA, the CDR3 is TGTGCAAGTCGCTGGGGGGCTAGCGGGAGACGCTTGCGCTCCTACGAGCAGTACTTC. Amino acids: CASRWGASGRRLRSYEQYF.

This clone was seen only a few times. Mismatch with germline at one junction end may stem from a read error. This rearrangement joins TRBV19 to TRBJ1-5, with unresolved D. Germline CDR1 LNHDA, CDR2 SQIVND (reference sequence). The CDR3 is 14 residues long. The CDR3 nucleotides are TGTGCCAGTACCCGGCGGGGTAGCGATCAGCCCCAGCATTTT. It translates to CASTRRGSDQPQHF.

This clone came up a few times. The chain is built from TRBV19 and TRBJ1-5, with 10 nucleotides matching TRBD1. J gave up 2 bases and V 6 bases, and 7 bases lay outside the gene matches. The CDR3 is 16 residues long. In germline, CDR1 is LNHDA, CDR2 SQIVND (reference sequence). The CDR3 region is CASRFYGQGGNQPQHF. The CDR3 coding sequence is TGTGCCAGTAGGTTCTACGGACAGGGGGGCAATCAGCCCCAGCATTTT.

This chain joins TRBV27 and TRBJ2-7; no reliable D call. The germline gives CDR1 MNHEY, CDR2 SMNVEV (reference sequence). There are 16 residues in the CDR3. Trimming stripped 5 bases from V and 4 bases from J, with 21 bases between. DNA of the CDR3: TGTGCCAGCAGTGCGCGTATTGGCCTTCAGACTTACGAGCAGTACTTC. This translates into CASSARIGLQTYEQYF.

The chain couples TRBV7-3 to TRBJ2-6, with D hard to call. Germline values: CDR1 SGHTA, CDR2 FQGTGA. This CDR3 has 17 amino acids. Trimming shortened V by 1 base and J by 0 bases, and 10 bases separated the two germline ends. The CDR3 loop reads CASSLSGVRSGANVLTF. Written as DNA, the CDR3 is TGTGCCAGCAGCTTAAGCGGCGTCCGCTCTGGGGCCAACGTCCTGACTTTC.

V gene TRBV5-5 combines with J gene TRBJ1-2; weak D call: TRBD1 (6 bases). Germline-derived CDR1 and CDR2 are SGHKS and YYEKEE (reference sequence). This CDR3 is 14 amino acids long. Trimming pared 2 bases from V and 2 bases from J, leaving 10 bases between. The CDR3 here is CASSFRGLNYGYTF. The CDR3 DNA follows: TGTGCCAGCAGCTTCAGGGGCCTCAACTATGGCTACACCTTC.

This clone was seen a handful of times. J is TRBJ1-2 and V is TRBV9; D is unclear. Germline CDR1 and CDR2: SGDLS and YYNGEE. With 0 bases removed from V and 4 bases from J, the gap between germline ends came to 16 bases. The CDR3 is made up of 16 amino acids. CDR3 DNA: TGTGCCAGCAGCGTAGAGGTGGGCCGCGCCACCTATGGCTACACCTTC. It is translated as CASSVEVGRATYGYTF.

This clone turned up a few times. J is TRBJ2-2 and V is TRBV29-1, with D possibly being TRBD1 (6 bases). From germline, CDR1 is SQVTM and CDR2 ANQGSEA. The V and J ends lost 7 bases and 0 bases respectively, with 15 bases between them. The CDR3 totals 15 residues. CDR3 sequence (DNA): TGCAGCGAGTACCCGGACAGACCGAACACCGGGGAGCTGTTTTTT. It encodes CSEYPDRPNTGELFF.

The V call is TRBV19, the J call TRBJ1-3; tentative D call: TRBD1 (5 bases). The germline CDR1 and CDR2 sequences are LNHDA and SQIVND (reference sequence). V was trimmed by 1 base and J by 3 bases, leaving 16 bases between them. The CDR3 has 17 residues. The CDR3 bases are TGTGCCAGTAGTATAGCCAGGGTCCCATCCAATGGAAACACCATATATTTT. This gives the protein CASSIARVPSNGNTIYF.

This clone has more than one count but fewer than ten. The J gene is TRBJ2-6, the V gene TRBV28, with D possibly matching TRBD1 (6 bases). The CDR3 spans 18 residues. Trimming pared 5 bases from V and 0 bases from J, leaving 17 bases between. Germline V gene sequence: CDR1 MDHEN, CDR2 SYDVKM. CDR3 sequence reads: CASSKTGQIASGANVLTF. The CDR3 DNA reads TGTGCCAGCAGTAAGACAGGCCAGATCGCCTCTGGGGCCAACGTCCTGACTTTC.

The DNA of the CDR3 is TGTGCCAGCAGCTTCGCGGTGGGCTCCGGGACAGGGGCCTACGAGCAGTACTTC. Its protein is CASSFAVGSGTGAYEQYF. The rearrangement joins TRBV11-2 to TRBJ2-7; 10 positions match TRBD1. The CDR3 extends over 18 amino acids. V lost 3 bases to trimming and J lost 2 bases; unmatched junction nucleotides: 13. Germline V gene data show CDR1 as SGHAT and CDR2 as FQNNGV. Based on the CDR3 plus reference TRBV11-2 and TRBJ2-7, the full variable domain is EAGVAQSPRYKIIEKRQSVAFWCNPISGHATLYWYQQILGQGPKLLIQFQNNGVVDDSQLPKDRFSAERLKGVDSTLKIQPAKLEDSAVYLCASSFAVGSGTGAYEQYFGPGTRLTVT.

The CDR3 DNA sequence: TGTGCCAGCAGTGCCCGGGACAGGGTATACACAGATACGCAGTATTTT. It translates to CASSARDRVYTDTQYF. This sequence joins TRBV28 and TRBJ2-3, with 9 bases fitting TRBD1. Germline V gene lookup returns CDR1 MDHEN and CDR2 SYDVKM. CDR3 length: 16 amino acids. J gave up 2 bases and V 5 bases, and 8 bases lay outside the gene matches.

There are a few counts of this clone. The chain employs TRBV4-3 and TRBJ1-2; the D is unclear. Trimming took off 2 bases at V and 8 bases at J, with 24 bases between the two ends. Germline V lookup: CDR1 LGHNA, CDR2 YSLEER. The CDR3 spans 17 residues. CDR3 sequence (DNA): TGCGCCAGCAGCCAAACCATGAAAAGAGGGAGGGTGGACGGCTACACCTTC. It yields the protein CASSQTMKRGRVDGYTF.

This clone was detected a few times. V usage is TRBV13 and J usage is TRBJ2-2; D is possibly TRBD1 (6 bases). From germline, CDR1 is PRHDT and CDR2 FYEKMQ (reference sequence). The CDR3 extends over 13 amino acids. V lost 1 base, J lost 7 bases, and 7 bases lay in between. The chain's CDR3 is CASSLVGGGELFF. The CDR3 coding sequence is TGTGCCAGCAGCTTAGTAGGGGGCGGGGAGCTGTTTTTT. The whole variable domain, remainder taken from reference TRBV13 and TRBJ2-2, is AAGVIQSPRHLIKEKRETATLKCYPIPRHDTVYWYQQGPGQDPQFLISFYEKMQSDKGSIPDRFSAQQFSDYHSELNMSSLELGDSALYFCASSLVGGGELFFGEGSRLTVL.